This T cell receptor (beta chain) was obtained from a study of blood T cells in healthy people across ages. Study-level findings and limits: Diversity of TCR beta per million T cells declined in a roughly linear way with age.

In germline, CDR1 is ENHRY, CDR2 SYGVKD. The CDR3 length is 14 residues. V shed 5 bases and J 5 bases; nucleotides not matched to a gene: 6. A second PCR, run for roughly 7 to 11 cycles, used a sample-barcoded 5' primer plus a J-beta primer mix. TCRdb reprocessed the 5' RACE reads with MiXCR, giving one entry per CDR3 protein. The sample holds 1.2 million to 1.5 million distinct CDR3 sequences, around 59% seen once. This clonotype turned up a few times. What it binds is not known. The gene calls are TRBV10-3 and TRBJ1-2; 9 bases are shared with TRBD1. Sequencing was performed on blood. This sequence was found in a man aged 18 to 29 in good health. The CDR3 bases are TGTGCCATCAGTCCGGGACAGGGAAGATATGGCTACACCTTC. Protein sequence: CAISPGQGRYGYTF.